This entry lists 11 T cell receptor beta chains sequenced from one sample in a study of OX40 agonist ivuxolimab in advanced cancers. The assay was immunoSEQ multiplex PCR, and TCRdb's table has in-frame clones only and misses some. The sample contains approximately 62,000 clones, about 92% of which appear only once. The sample was CD4+ or CD8+ T cells sorted from blood, taken in a trial of the OX40 agonist ivuxolimab. The receptors derive from an adult with an advanced solid tumor such as melanoma, head and neck, liver or kidney cancer.

The chain carries TRBV13 and TRBJ2-7, with D perhaps being TRBD1 or TRBD2 (5 bases each). With 5 bases removed from V and 5 bases from J, the gap between germline ends came to 10 bases. The CDR3 is 12 amino acids. Germline V gives CDR1 PRHDT, CDR2 FYEKMQ (reference sequence). CDR3 sequence reads: CASSPGRNEQYF. CDR3 nucleotides: TGTGCCAGCAGCCCGGGACGGAACGAGCAGTACTTC.

The chain employs TRBV4-1 and TRBJ2-7, with D possibly TRBD1 on 6 matching bases. Trimming stripped 4 bases from V and 2 bases from J, with 18 bases between. The CDR3 has 16 amino acids. Per germline, CDR1 MGHRA and CDR2 YSYEKL. The CDR3 loop reads CASSLTVRDITYEQYF. CDR3 DNA sequence: TGCGCCAGCAGCCTGACCGTCAGGGACATTACCTACGAGCAGTACTTC.

This chain links TRBV27 with TRBJ1-1; 7 nucleotides match TRBD1. The V segment lost 6 bases and the J segment 0 bases; nucleotides outside the gene matches: 4. Germline V gene data show CDR1 as MNHEY and CDR2 as SMNVEV (reference sequence). The CDR3 is 14 residues long. The CDR3 spells CASSLTGVNTEAFF. For the CDR3, the DNA is TGTGCCAGCAGCCTAACAGGGGTGAACACTGAAGCTTTCTTT.

This clone was counted a single time. The chain recombines TRBV19 with TRBJ1-5; D is uncertain. V was pared by 4 bases and J by 0 bases, with 16 bases between. This CDR3 has 17 residues. Germline V CDR1 and CDR2: LNHDA, SQIVND (reference sequence). CDR3 loop: CASSTVAGRYSNQPQHF. CDR3 in DNA: TGTGCCAGTAGTACGGTTGCAGGCAGGTATAGCAATCAGCCCCAGCATTTT. The full variable domain, in which reference TRBV19 and TRBJ1-5 provide the parts outside the CDR3, is DGGITQSPKYLFRKEGQNVTLSCEQNLNHDAMYWYRQDPGQGLRLIYYSQIVNDFQKGDIAEGYSVSREKKESFPLTVTSAQKNPTAFYLCASSTVAGRYSNQPQHFGDGTRLSIL.

V and J are TRBV4-1 and TRBJ1-1, with D unclear. The CDR3 is 15 amino acids. Germline V CDR1 and CDR2: MGHRA, YSYEKL. V was cut by 4 bases and J by 2 bases, with 14 bases left in between. The CDR3 DNA is TGCGCCAGCAGCCGCGTAGGGAGTATTAACACTGAAGCTTTCTTT. It is translated as CASSRVGSINTEAFF.

The chain joins TRBV18 to TRBJ2-7; TRBD2 agrees at 7 bases. In germline, CDR1 is KGHSH, CDR2 LQKENI. This CDR3 contains 13 residues. Trimming at V came to 3 bases and at J to 3 bases, leaving 2 bases not matched to a gene. Here the CDR3 reads CASSPGEGYEQYF. The CDR3 DNA reads as TGTGCCAGCTCACCCGGGGAGGGCTACGAGCAGTACTTC.

This chain links TRBV10-3 with TRBJ1-5; a possible D gene is TRBD1 (6 bases). The CDR3 spans 17 residues. V lost 1 base and J lost 4, with 17 bases in between. From germline, CDR1 is ENHRY and CDR2 SYGVKD. CDR3 loop: CAISEYRYRVENQPQHF. CDR3 bases: TGTGCCATCAGTGAGTACCGCTACAGGGTCGAAAATCAGCCCCAGCATTTT.

V is TRBV18 and J is TRBJ1-2, with TRBD1 as a possible D gene (5 bases). V was trimmed by 2 bases and J by 8 bases, leaving 15 bases between them. CDR3 length equals 14 residues. Germline V gives CDR1 KGHSH, CDR2 LQKENI. Written as DNA, the CDR3 is TGTGCCAGCTCACCAGCGGTGACAGACGGAGGCTACACCTTC. Encoded protein: CASSPAVTDGGYTF.

V gene TRBV27 combines with J gene TRBJ1-6, with 7 bases identical to TRBD1. In germline, CDR1 is MNHEY, CDR2 SMNVEV (reference sequence). This CDR3 has 14 residues. Germline trimming cut 8 bases from V and 8 bases from J; bases unmatched to any gene: 9. CDR3 sequence: CASRTWTGYSPLHF. The DNA for the CDR3 is TGTGCCAGCCGAACCTGGACAGGATATTCACCCCTCCACTTT.

The chain links TRBV9 to TRBJ2-7; D might be TRBD2 (6 bases). The germline V gene encodes CDR1 SGDLS and CDR2 YYNGEE. The CDR3 contains 15 residues. The V gene lost 0 bases and the J gene lost 1 base, with 11 bases spanning the gap. As DNA, the CDR3 is TGTGCCAGCAGCGTAGGGGGGGAAGGTTCCTACGAGCAGTACTTC. Protein: CASSVGGEGSYEQYF.

The chain couples TRBV6-1 to TRBJ2-7; no clear D. Germline CDR1 is MNHNS and CDR2 is SASEGT. V lost 0 bases, J lost 5 bases, and 5 bases lay in between. The CDR3 is 12 residues long. In nucleotides, the CDR3 is TGTGCCAGCAGTGAAGCGCTCGACGAGCAGTACTTC. This encodes CASSEALDEQYF.